Below are 31 T cell receptor beta chains sequenced from a single sample in a study of CD8+CD57+ T cells in acquired aplastic anemia. Genomic DNA templated the TCR beta VDJ and CDR3 profiling. One entry per CDR3 protein, called by TCRdb with MiXCR from the reads. The table includes a few hundred thousand distinct CDR3 sequences, roughly 35% detected once. Sequences were obtained from sorted CD4+, CD8+, or CD8+CD57+ T cells (not recorded which) from PBMCs. Every receptor here comes from a human donor in good health, serving as a control.

This sequence joins TRBV9 and TRBJ2-5; D call uncertain. This CDR3 spans 14 amino acids. CDR1 is SGDLS and CDR2 is YYNGEE in the germline V gene. Trimming shortened V by 3 bases and J by 1 base, and 10 bases separated the two germline ends. CDR3 coding DNA: TGTGCCAGCAGCGGGCGACGGAGCCAAGAGACCCAGTACTTC. Residues: CASSGRRSQETQYF.

V usage is TRBV6-1 and J usage is TRBJ2-1; D call uncertain. Germline CDR1 MNHNS, CDR2 SASEGT. The CDR3 is 11 amino acids. V gave up 5 bases and J gave up 9 bases, with 8 bases separating them. As DNA, the CDR3 is TGTGCCAGCAGTAGCCGGAGTGAGCAGTTCTTC. Amino acids: CASSSRSEQFF.

J is TRBJ2-2 and V is TRBV27; 7 nucleotides align to TRBD1. Germline lookup yields CDR1 MNHEY and CDR2 SMNVEV (reference sequence). The CDR3 contains 17 residues. With V trimmed by 5 bases and J by 1 base, 10 bases remained unmatched. The CDR3 spells CASSPDSTGLNTGELFF. The CDR3 region has the DNA TGTGCCAGCAGTCCAGATTCGACAGGGTTGAACACCGGGGAGCTGTTTTTT.

This clonotype was recorded once. The rearrangement links TRBV10-3 to TRBJ2-7; 10 nucleotides match TRBD1. This CDR3 has 13 amino acids. Germline V gene lookup returns CDR1 ENHRY and CDR2 SYGVKD. J gave up 5 bases and V 6 bases, and 4 bases lay outside the gene matches. The CDR3 loop is CAISGTGVDEQYF. In nucleotides, the CDR3 is TGTGCCATCAGCGGGACAGGGGTCGACGAGCAGTACTTC.

This clonotype was picked up many times. The chain has TRBV19 and TRBJ1-3; D is ambiguous. This CDR3 is built from 11 residues. Between the trimmed V and J ends, which lost 5 bases and 16 bases, there was a span of 15 bases. Germline V gives CDR1 LNHDA, CDR2 SQIVND (reference sequence). The CDR3 sequence is CASSPARGWYF. CDR3 nucleotides: TGTGCCAGTAGTCCGGCACGCGGCTGGTATTTT.

This clonotype showed up many times. The V call is TRBV20-1, the J call TRBJ2-7; the D gene is possibly TRBD2 (6 bases). Trimming pared 3 bases from V and 5 bases from J, leaving 11 bases between. Germline V gives CDR1 DFQATT, CDR2 SNEGSKA (reference sequence). CDR3 size: 12 residues. CDR3 nucleotides: TGCAGTGCTAGTCTGTCTAGCGACGAGCAGTACTTC. This encodes CSASLSSDEQYF.

This chain joins TRBV12-3 or TRBV12-4 and TRBJ2-3; 10 nucleotides match TRBD2. The CDR3 sequence is 18 residues long. The J segment lost 5 bases and the V segment lost 1 base, leaving 12 bases of the junction unmatched. The CDR3 is CASSLVRRLAGAVDTQYF. The CDR3 DNA follows: TGTGCCAGCAGTTTAGTTCGGAGGCTAGCGGGAGCTGTAGATACGCAGTATTTT.

This clonotype was counted at least ten times. The chain links TRBV7-9 to TRBJ2-2; D not resolved. CDR1 is SEHNR and CDR2 is FQNEAQ in the germline V gene (reference sequence). The CDR3 runs to 14 residues. With 7 bases removed from V and 4 bases from J, the gap between germline ends came to 13 bases. The CDR3 nucleotides are TGTGCCAGCACCTTGTTGGATGTCACCGGGGAGCTGTTTTTT. Translated: CASTLLDVTGELFF.

This clonotype has ten or more counts. The CDR3 spells CASSGQGREKLFF. The CDR3 region has the DNA TGTGCCAGCAGTGGACAGGGTCGTGAAAAACTGTTTTTT. J is TRBJ1-4 and V is TRBV2, with 7 bases fitting TRBD1. The germline gives CDR1 SNHLY, CDR2 FYNNEI. There are 13 residues in the CDR3. The ends lost 4 bases at V and 7 bases at J; junction bases unmatched: 3. Full variable domain (rest looked up from reference TRBV2 and TRBJ1-4): EPEVTQTPSHQVTQMGQEVILRCVPISNHLYFYWYRQILGQKVEFLVSFYNNEISEKSEIFDDQFSVERPDGSNFTLKIRSTKLEDSAMYFCASSGQGREKLFFGSGTQLSVL.

The gene calls are TRBV29-1 and TRBJ2-1; D unclear. This CDR3 spans 14 amino acids. Trimming removed 1 base from V and 7 bases from J, with 14 bases in between. Germline lookup yields CDR1 SQVTM and CDR2 ANQGSEA. CDR3 bases: TGCAGCGTTGAAGGAAACTCAAAGGGAAATGAGCAGTTCTTC. Amino acid sequence: CSVEGNSKGNEQFF.

This sequence joins TRBV6-1 and TRBJ2-7; D is uncertain. There are 14 residues in the CDR3. CDR1 and CDR2 from the germline V gene are MNHNS and SASEGT. V lost 6 bases to trimming and J lost 3 bases, with 15 bases between them. The CDR3 is CASSAQDLDYEQYF. The CDR3 region has the DNA TGTGCCAGCAGCGCGCAGGATTTGGACTACGAGCAGTACTTC.

A word on this clonotype: The junction differs from germline at one of its ends, possibly a read error. The gene calls are TRBV25-1 and TRBJ2-3, with D unresolved. Germline V CDR1 and CDR2: MGHDK, SYGVNS. This CDR3 region has 13 residues. CDR3 nucleotides: TGTGCCAGTAGTGCGGATCTCAGGGATACGCAGTATTTT. Its protein product is CASSADLRDTQYF.

This clonotype was seen ten or more times. For the CDR3, the DNA is TGCGCCAGCAGCTTGGGTCCAGGGATGAACACTGAAGCTTTCTTT. Residues: CASSLGPGMNTEAFF. The J gene is TRBJ1-1, the V gene TRBV5-1; TRBD1 is a possible D gene (5 bases). The germline CDR1 and CDR2 sequences are SGHRS and YFSETQ. The CDR3 sequence is 15 residues long. Trimming left V 0 bases short and J 0 bases short, with 9 bases between.

This clonotype was picked up many times. The chain carries TRBV20-1 and TRBJ1-5; D not resolved. V lost 5 bases, J lost 3 bases, and 17 bases lay in between. CDR1 DFQATT and CDR2 SNEGSKA come from the germline V gene (reference sequence). This CDR3 contains 15 residues. The chain's CDR3 is CSARPGGSVNQPQHF. The CDR3 DNA is TGCAGTGCTCGTCCGGGAGGGTCGGTCAATCAGCCCCAGCATTTT.

This clonotype was observed many times. The rearrangement joins TRBV15 to TRBJ1-2; D is unclear. Germline V lookup: CDR1 LNHNV, CDR2 YYDKDF (reference sequence). The CDR3 is 16 residues long. With 0 bases removed from V and 6 bases from J, the gap between germline ends came to 17 bases. CDR3 protein: CATSRDQFNWDHGYTF. The CDR3 DNA sequence: TGTGCCACCAGCAGAGATCAGTTCAATTGGGATCATGGCTACACCTTC.

Ten or more counts support this clonotype. The chain recombines TRBV7-9 with TRBJ1-3, with D possibly matching TRBD1 (5 bases). Trimming removed 2 bases at V and 4 bases at J, with 15 bases between. CDR3 length: 16 residues. CDR1 SEHNR and CDR2 FQNEAQ come from the germline V gene (reference sequence). CDR3 in amino acids: CASSLLREQSGNTIYF. The DNA of the CDR3 is TGTGCCAGCAGCTTACTCAGGGAGCAATCGGGAAACACCATATATTTT. Filled out from reference TRBV7-9 and TRBJ1-3, the complete variable domain reads DTGVSQNPRHKITKRGQNVTFRCDPISEHNRLYWYRQTLGQGPEFLTYFQNEAQLEKSRLLSDRFSAERPKGSFSTLEIQRTEQGDSAMYLCASSLLREQSGNTIYFGEGSWLTVV.

The genes are TRBV5-1 and TRBJ1-6; 7 nucleotides agree with TRBD1. CDR1 SGHRS and CDR2 YFSETQ come from the germline V gene. V lost 8 bases and J lost 8; bases outside the gene matches: 13. The CDR3 consists of 15 residues. The DNA of the CDR3 is TGCGCCAGTAGCGTACCGACAGGGAGGGATTCACCCCTCCACTTT. Translating it yields CASSVPTGRDSPLHF.

The J gene is TRBJ1-3, the V gene TRBV11-2; possibly TRBD1 for D (5 bases). Germline loops: CDR1 SGHAT, CDR2 FQNNGV. V dropped 5 bases and J dropped 2 bases, with 16 bases sitting between them. The CDR3 loop spans 16 amino acids. This chain's CDR3 is CASSTGGAHPGNTIYF. In nucleotides, the CDR3 is TGTGCCAGCAGCACCGGTGGGGCACACCCTGGAAACACCATATATTTT.

This clonotype has a count of ten or more. The chain carries TRBV7-9 and TRBJ2-5, with TRBD1 identical over 10 bases. CDR1 and CDR2 (germline): SEHNR, FQNEAQ (reference sequence). This CDR3 contains 16 residues. The V and J ends lost 6 bases and 5 bases, in that order; junction bases with no gene match: 12. CDR3 nucleotide sequence: TGTGCCAGCAGGGACATAGGGACAGGGGATGGGGAGACCCAGTACTTC. This gives the protein CASRDIGTGDGETQYF.

J is TRBJ2-1 and V is TRBV15; D remains unclear. This CDR3 region has 12 residues. Trimming stripped 1 base from V and 5 bases from J, with 3 bases between. Per the germline V gene, CDR1 is LNHNV and CDR2 is YYDKDF (reference sequence). The CDR3 region has the DNA TGTGCCACCAGCAGAGTGAACAATGAGCAGTTCTTC. Its translation is CATSRVNNEQFF.

The genes are TRBV5-1 and TRBJ1-1; D might be TRBD1 (6 bases). The CDR3 is 15 residues long. V gave up 5 bases and J gave up 0 bases, with 14 bases separating them. Germline lookup yields CDR1 SGHRS and CDR2 YFSETQ. The chain's CDR3 is CASRPTAGVNTEAFF. CDR3 nucleotides: TGCGCCAGCAGGCCGACAGCAGGGGTGAACACTGAAGCTTTCTTT.

This clonotype was counted only a few times. This chain uses TRBV7-2 with TRBJ1-5; TRBD1 might be the D (5 bases). Germline V gives CDR1 SGHTA, CDR2 FQGNSA. V was trimmed by 5 bases and J by 3 bases, leaving 11 bases between them. The CDR3 runs to 14 residues. The CDR3 is CASSLGTLNQPQHF. CDR3 nucleotides: TGTGCCAGCAGCCTCGGGACCCTCAATCAGCCCCAGCATTTT.

This clonotype occurred a few times. The V gene is TRBV29-1, the J gene TRBJ1-2; D might be TRBD1 (5 bases). Germline CDR1 and CDR2: SQVTM and ANQGSEA. The CDR3 runs to 15 residues. V lost 0 bases and J lost 6, with 17 bases in between. The CDR3 here is CSVEDWAGQKHGYTF. CDR3 coding DNA: TGCAGCGTTGAAGATTGGGCTGGACAAAAACATGGCTACACCTTC.

The chain's CDR3 is CASIPTGLNYGYTF. For the CDR3, the DNA is TGTGCCAGTATCCCGACAGGGTTGAATTATGGCTACACCTTC. The V call is TRBV19, the J call TRBJ1-2, with 7 bases that match TRBD1. Germline CDR1 is LNHDA and CDR2 is SQIVND (reference sequence). The CDR3 contains 14 residues. Unmatched junction bases numbered 10, after V lost 7 bases and J lost 5 bases.

The chain combines TRBV5-1 with TRBJ2-3, with TRBD2 identical over 11 bases. J gave up 1 base and V 4 bases, and 2 bases lay outside the gene matches. Germline CDR1 is SGHRS and CDR2 is YFSETQ. The CDR3 sequence is 15 residues long. The CDR3 here is CASSNSGGGTDTQYF. In DNA, the CDR3 is TGCGCCAGCAGCAATAGCGGGGGGGGCACAGATACGCAGTATTTT.

The genes are TRBV29-1 and TRBJ2-7; 8 bases agree with TRBD1. The germline V gene encodes CDR1 SQVTM and CDR2 ANQGSEA. The CDR3 is made up of 16 amino acids. Unmatched junction bases numbered 11, after V lost 4 bases and J lost 0 bases. CDR3 region: CSVVPNGQGTSYEQYF. DNA for the CDR3: TGCAGCGTTGTCCCCAATGGACAGGGAACCTCCTACGAGCAGTACTTC.

This clonotype was found a few times. CDR3 nucleotides: TGTGCCAGCAGGAACACTCCAGCTCTAGAACTGTTTTTT. Residues: CASRNTPALELFF. The chain uses TRBV6-1 and TRBJ1-4; no clear D. Trimming pared 6 bases from V and 12 bases from J, leaving 17 bases between. The germline gives CDR1 MNHNS, CDR2 SASEGT. This CDR3 has 13 residues.

This clonotype was counted many times. The chain has TRBV7-6 and TRBJ1-2; 8 nucleotides agree with TRBD1. Trimming cost V 4 bases and J 7 bases; bases outside gene matches: 2. Germline-derived CDR1 and CDR2 are SGHVS and FNYEAQ. The CDR3 runs to 12 residues. CDR3 DNA sequence: TGTGCCAGCAGCTCGGACAGGGTTGGCTACACCTTC. Its translation is CASSSDRVGYTF.

V and J are TRBV7-2 and TRBJ1-1; no reliable D call. The V and J ends lost 4 bases and 8 bases respectively, with 11 bases between them. The CDR3 has 12 residues. Germline CDR1 and CDR2: SGHTA and FQGNSA. The CDR3 protein is CASSSPFAEAFF. The CDR3 DNA reads TGTGCCAGCAGCTCCCCCTTCGCCGAAGCTTTCTTT. Drawing the rest from reference TRBV7-2 and TRBJ1-1, the complete variable domain is GAGVSQSPSNKVTEKGKDVELRCDPISGHTALYWYRQSLGQGLEFLIYFQGNSAPDKSGLPSDRFSAERTGGSVSTLTIQRTQQEDSAVYLCASSSPFAEAFFGQGTRLTVV.

There are many counts of this clonotype. J is TRBJ1-2 and V is TRBV7-9; a possible D gene is TRBD1 (6 bases). This CDR3 contains 16 residues. Trimming pared 6 bases from V and 4 bases from J, leaving 21 bases between. Germline lookup yields CDR1 SEHNR and CDR2 FQNEAQ (reference sequence). CDR3 sequence (DNA): TGTGCCAGCAGGATCGGGGGGCCGGAACAGGGCTATGGCTACACCTTC. It specifies CASRIGGPEQGYGYTF.

The chain recombines TRBV19 with TRBJ1-1, with D tentatively TRBD1 (6 bases). V lost 4 bases and J lost 5, with 14 bases in between. Per germline, CDR1 LNHDA and CDR2 SQIVND (reference sequence). This CDR3 comprises 14 residues. The DNA for the CDR3 is TGTGCCAGTAGTACCGGGGGGGCATGGACTGAAGCTTTCTTT. It specifies CASSTGGAWTEAFF.